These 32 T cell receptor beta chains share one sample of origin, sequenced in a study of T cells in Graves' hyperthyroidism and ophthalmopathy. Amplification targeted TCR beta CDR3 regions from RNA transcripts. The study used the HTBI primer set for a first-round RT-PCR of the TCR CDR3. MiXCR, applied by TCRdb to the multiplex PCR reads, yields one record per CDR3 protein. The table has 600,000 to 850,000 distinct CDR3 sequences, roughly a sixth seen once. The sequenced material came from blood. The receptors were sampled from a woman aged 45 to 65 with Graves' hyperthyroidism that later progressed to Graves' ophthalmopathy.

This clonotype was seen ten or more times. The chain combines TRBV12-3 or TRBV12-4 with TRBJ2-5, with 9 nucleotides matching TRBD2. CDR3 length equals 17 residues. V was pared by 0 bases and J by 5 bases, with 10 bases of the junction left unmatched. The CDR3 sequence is CASSLALPSGARETQYF. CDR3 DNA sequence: TGTGCCAGCAGTTTAGCGCTACCTAGCGGGGCTCGGGAGACCCAGTACTTC.

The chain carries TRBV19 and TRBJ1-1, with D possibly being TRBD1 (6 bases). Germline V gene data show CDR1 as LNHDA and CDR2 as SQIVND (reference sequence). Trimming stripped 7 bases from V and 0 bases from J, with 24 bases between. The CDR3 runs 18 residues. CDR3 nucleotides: TGTGCCAGTATCCCCCGGGTACAGGGAGGGGGGATGAACACTGAAGCTTTCTTT. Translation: CASIPRVQGGGMNTEAFF.

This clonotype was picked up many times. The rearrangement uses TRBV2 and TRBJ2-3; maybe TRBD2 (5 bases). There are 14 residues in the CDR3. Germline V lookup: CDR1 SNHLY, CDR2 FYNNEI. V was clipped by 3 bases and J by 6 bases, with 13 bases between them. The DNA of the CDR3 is TGTGCCAGCAGTGAGGGAAGGAGGATTGATACGCAGTATTTT. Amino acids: CASSEGRRIDTQYF.

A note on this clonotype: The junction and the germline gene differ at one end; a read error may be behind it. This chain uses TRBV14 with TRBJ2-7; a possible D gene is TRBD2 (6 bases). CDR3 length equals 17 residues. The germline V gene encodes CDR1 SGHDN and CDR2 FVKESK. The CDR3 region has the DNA TGTGCCAGCAGCCAAGAATGGGACTCGCTGGCTTCCTGCGAGCAGTACTTC. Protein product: CASSQEWDSLASCEQYF. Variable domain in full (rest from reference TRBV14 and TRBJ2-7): EAGVTQFPSHSVIEKGQTVTLRCDPISGHDNLYWYRRVMGKEIKFLLHFVKESKQDESGMPNNRFLAERTGGTYSTLKVQPAELEDSGVYFCASSQEWDSLASCEQYFGPGTRLTVT.

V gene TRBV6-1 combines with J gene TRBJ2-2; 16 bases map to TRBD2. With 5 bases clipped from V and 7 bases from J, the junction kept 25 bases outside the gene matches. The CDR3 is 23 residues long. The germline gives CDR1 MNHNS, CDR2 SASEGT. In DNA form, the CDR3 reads TGTGCCAGCAGTAAACTCTGGACAGTGCCGGGACTAGCGGGGGGGCGATTAATCGGGGAGCTGTTTTTT. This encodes CASSKLWTVPGLAGGRLIGELFF.

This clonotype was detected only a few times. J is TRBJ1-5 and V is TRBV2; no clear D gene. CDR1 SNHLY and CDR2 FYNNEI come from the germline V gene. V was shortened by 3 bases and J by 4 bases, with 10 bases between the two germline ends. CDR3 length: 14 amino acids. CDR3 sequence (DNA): TGTGCCAGCAGTGACGGGCAGATGAATCAGCCCCAGCATTTT. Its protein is CASSDGQMNQPQHF.

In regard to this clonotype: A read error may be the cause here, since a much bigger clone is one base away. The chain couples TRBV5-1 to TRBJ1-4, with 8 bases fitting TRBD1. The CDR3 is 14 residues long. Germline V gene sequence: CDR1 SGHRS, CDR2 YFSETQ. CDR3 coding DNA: TGCGCCAGCAGCTCAGGACAGGGTAATGAAAGACTGTTTTTT. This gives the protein CASSSGQGNERLFF.

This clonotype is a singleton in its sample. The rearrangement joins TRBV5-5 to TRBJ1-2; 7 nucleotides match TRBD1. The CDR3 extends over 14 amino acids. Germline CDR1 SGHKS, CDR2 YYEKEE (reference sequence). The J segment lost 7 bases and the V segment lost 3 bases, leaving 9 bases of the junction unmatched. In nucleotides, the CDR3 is TGTGCCAGCAGCTCCCATGGGACAGTGGTTGGCTACACCTTC. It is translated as CASSSHGTVVGYTF.

The DNA of the CDR3 is TGTGCCAGCAGCTTAGATCGGCAGGGAGCCGGAAACACCATATATTTT. Its protein is CASSLDRQGAGNTIYF. This chain links TRBV11-2 with TRBJ1-3; the D gene is possibly TRBD1 (5 bases). Germline V lookup: CDR1 SGHAT, CDR2 FQNNGV. The CDR3 has 16 amino acids. Trimming shortened V by 0 bases and J by 4 bases, and 13 bases separated the two germline ends.

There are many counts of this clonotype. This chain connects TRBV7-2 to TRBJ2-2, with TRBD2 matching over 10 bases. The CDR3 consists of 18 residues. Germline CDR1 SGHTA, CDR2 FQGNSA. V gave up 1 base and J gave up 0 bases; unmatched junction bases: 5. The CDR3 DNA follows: TGTGCCAGCAGCTTAGAAGCGGGGGGGGCCGCGAACACCGGGGAGCTGTTTTTT. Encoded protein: CASSLEAGGAANTGELFF.

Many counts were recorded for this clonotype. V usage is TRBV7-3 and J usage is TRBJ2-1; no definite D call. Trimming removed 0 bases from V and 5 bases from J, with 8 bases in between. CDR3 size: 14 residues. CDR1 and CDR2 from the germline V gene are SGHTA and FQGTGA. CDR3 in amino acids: CASSLTPPNNEQFF. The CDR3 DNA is TGTGCCAGCAGCTTAACGCCGCCTAACAATGAGCAGTTCTTC.

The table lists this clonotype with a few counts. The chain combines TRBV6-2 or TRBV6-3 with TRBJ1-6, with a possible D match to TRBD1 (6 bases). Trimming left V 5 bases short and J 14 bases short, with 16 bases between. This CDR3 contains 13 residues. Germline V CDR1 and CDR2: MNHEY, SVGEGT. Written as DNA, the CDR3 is TGTGCCAGCAGTCCAAGGACAGCCCTCACCCTCCACTTT. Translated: CASSPRTALTLHF.

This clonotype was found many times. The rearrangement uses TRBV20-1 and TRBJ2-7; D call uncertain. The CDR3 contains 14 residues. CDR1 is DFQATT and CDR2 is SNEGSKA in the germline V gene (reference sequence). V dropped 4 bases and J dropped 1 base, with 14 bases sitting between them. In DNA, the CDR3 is TGCAGTGCTAAAGGTTCGTCGGTTTCCTACGAGCAGTACTTC. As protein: CSAKGSSVSYEQYF.

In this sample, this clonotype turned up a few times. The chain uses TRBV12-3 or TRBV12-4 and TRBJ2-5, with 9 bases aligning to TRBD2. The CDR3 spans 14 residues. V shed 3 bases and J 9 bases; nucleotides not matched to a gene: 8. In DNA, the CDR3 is TGTGCCAGCAGTTTTTGGGTTAGCGGGGGTTCCCAGTACTTC. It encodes CASSFWVSGGSQYF.

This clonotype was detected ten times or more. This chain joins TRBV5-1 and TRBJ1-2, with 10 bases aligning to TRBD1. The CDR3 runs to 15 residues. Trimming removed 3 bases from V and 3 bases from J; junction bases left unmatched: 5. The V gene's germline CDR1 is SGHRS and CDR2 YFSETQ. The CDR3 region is CASSYGTGVYYGYTF. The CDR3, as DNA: TGCGCCAGCAGCTACGGGACAGGGGTTTACTATGGCTACACCTTC.

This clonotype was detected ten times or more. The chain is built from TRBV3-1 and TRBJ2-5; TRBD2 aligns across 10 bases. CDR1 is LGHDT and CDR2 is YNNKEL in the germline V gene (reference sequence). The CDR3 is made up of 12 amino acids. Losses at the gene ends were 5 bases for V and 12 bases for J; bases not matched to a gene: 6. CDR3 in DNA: TGTGCCAGCAGCTACGGACTAGCGGTGGAGTACTTC. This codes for CASSYGLAVEYF.

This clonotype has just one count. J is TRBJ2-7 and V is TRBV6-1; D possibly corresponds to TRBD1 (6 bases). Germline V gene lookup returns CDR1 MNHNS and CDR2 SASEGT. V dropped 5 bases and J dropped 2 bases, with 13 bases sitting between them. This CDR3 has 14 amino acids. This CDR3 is CASSTRTVPYEQYF. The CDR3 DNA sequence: TGTGCCAGCAGTACCCGGACAGTTCCCTACGAGCAGTACTTC.

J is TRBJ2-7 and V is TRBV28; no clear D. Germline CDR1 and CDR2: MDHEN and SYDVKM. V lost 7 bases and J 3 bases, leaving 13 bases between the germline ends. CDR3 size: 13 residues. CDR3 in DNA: TGTGCCAGCACCACATCCCAGATCTACGAGCAGTACTTC. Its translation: CASTTSQIYEQYF.

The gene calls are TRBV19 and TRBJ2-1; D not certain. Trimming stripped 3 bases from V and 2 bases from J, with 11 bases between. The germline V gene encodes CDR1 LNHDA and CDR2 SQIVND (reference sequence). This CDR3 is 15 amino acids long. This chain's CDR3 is CASSMSQNTYNEQFF. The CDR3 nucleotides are TGTGCCAGTAGTATGTCTCAGAACACCTACAATGAGCAGTTCTTC.

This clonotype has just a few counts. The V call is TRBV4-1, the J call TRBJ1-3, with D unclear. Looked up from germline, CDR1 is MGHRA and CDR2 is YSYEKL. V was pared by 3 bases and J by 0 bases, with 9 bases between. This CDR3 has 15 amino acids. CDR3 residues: CASSHYLNSGNTIYF. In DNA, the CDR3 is TGCGCCAGCAGCCACTATCTAAACTCTGGAAACACCATATATTTT.

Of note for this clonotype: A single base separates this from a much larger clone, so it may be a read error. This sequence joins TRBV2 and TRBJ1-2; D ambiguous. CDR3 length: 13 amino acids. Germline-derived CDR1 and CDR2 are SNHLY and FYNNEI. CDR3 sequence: CASSVETVYGYAF. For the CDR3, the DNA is TGTGCCAGCAGTGTCGAGACGGTCTATGGCTACGCCTTC.

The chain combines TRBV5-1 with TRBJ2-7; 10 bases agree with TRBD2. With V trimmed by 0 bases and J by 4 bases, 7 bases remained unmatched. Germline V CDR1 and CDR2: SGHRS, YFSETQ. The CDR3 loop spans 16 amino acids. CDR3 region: CASSLVGSGGTYEQYF. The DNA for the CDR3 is TGCGCCAGCAGCTTGGTCGGTAGCGGGGGGACGTACGAGCAGTACTTC.

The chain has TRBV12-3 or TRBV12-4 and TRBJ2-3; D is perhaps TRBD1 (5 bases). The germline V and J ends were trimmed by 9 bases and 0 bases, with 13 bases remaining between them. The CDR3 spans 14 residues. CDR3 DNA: TGTGCCAGTATTTCCGGACACAGCACAGATACGCAGTATTTT. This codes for CASISGHSTDTQYF.

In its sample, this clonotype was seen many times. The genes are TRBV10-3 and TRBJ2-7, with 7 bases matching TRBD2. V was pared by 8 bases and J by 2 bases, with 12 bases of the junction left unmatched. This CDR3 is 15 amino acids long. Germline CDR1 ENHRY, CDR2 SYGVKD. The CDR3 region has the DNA TGTGCCATCCAGAAAGAGCGGGGCTCCACCTACGAGCAGTACTTC. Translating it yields CAIQKERGSTYEQYF.

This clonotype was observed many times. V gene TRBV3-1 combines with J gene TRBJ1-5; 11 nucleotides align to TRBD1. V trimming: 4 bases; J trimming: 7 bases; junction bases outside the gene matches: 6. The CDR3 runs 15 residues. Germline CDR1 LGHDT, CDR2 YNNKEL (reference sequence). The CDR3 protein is CASSPGTGGLQPQHF. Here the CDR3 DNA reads TGTGCCAGCAGCCCCGGGACAGGGGGATTGCAGCCCCAGCATTTT.

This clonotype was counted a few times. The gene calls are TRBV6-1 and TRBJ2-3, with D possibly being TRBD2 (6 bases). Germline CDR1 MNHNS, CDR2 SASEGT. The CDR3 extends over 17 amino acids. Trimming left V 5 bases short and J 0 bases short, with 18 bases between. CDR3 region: CASSIYRDSRSTDTQYF. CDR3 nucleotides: TGTGCCAGCAGTATTTATCGGGACTCCCGAAGCACAGATACGCAGTATTTT.

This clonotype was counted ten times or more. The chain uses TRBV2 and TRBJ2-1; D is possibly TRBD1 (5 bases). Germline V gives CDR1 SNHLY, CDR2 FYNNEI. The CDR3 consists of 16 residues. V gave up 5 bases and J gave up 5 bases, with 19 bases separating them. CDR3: CASSYPAADTNNEQFF. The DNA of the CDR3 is TGTGCCAGCAGTTACCCCGCCGCGGACACCAACAATGAGCAGTTCTTC.

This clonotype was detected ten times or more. CDR3 sequence: CASSSMGQGFYGYTF. In DNA, the CDR3 is TGTGCCAGCAGTTCCATGGGACAGGGGTTCTATGGCTACACCTTC. The chain joins TRBV6-1 to TRBJ1-2; 10 bases are shared with TRBD1. The trim removed 5 bases at V and 4 bases at J, leaving 7 bases unmatched. The CDR3 is 15 residues long. In germline, CDR1 is MNHNS, CDR2 SASEGT.

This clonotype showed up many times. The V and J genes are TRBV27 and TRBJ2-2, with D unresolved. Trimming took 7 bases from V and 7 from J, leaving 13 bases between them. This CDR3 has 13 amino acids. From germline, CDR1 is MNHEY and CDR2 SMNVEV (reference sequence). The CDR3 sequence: CASTRTALGELFF. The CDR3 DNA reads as TGTGCCAGCACCCGGACCGCACTCGGGGAGCTGTTTTTT.

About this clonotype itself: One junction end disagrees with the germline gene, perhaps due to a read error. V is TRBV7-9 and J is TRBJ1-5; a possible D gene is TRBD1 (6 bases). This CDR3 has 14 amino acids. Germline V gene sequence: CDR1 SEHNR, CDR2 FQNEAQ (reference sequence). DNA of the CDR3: TGTGCCAACAGCTCAGGACAGATCAATCAGCCCCAGCATTTT. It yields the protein CANSSGQINQPQHF.

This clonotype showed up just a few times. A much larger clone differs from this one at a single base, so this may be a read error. CDR3 region: CASSDPGQGRAEAFF. The CDR3 DNA is TGTGCCAGCAGTGACCCGGGACAGGGGAGGGCTGAAGCTTTCTTT. The chain is built from TRBV2 and TRBJ1-1, with TRBD1 identical over 10 bases. The length of the CDR3 is 15 residues. V gave up 3 bases and J gave up 6 bases; unmatched junction bases: 7. The germline V gene encodes CDR1 SNHLY and CDR2 FYNNEI.

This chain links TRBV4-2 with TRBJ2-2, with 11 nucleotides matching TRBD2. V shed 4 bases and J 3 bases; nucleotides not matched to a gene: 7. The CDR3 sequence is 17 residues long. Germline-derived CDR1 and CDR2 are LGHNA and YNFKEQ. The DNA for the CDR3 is TGTGCCAGCAGCCGTCTGGCGGGACTAGCGGACACCGGGGAGCTGTTTTTT. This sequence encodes CASSRLAGLADTGELFF.